One sample yielded the 14 T cell receptor beta chains listed below, sequenced in a study of IL-17A CD8 T cells in psoriatic arthritis synovium. IL-17A and IFNgamma secretion assays labeled CD3+ T cells stimulated approximately 1.5 hours with PMA and ionomycin. Actively inflamed joints of psoriatic arthritis patients supplied the aspirated synovial fluid. The data were produced by immunoSEQ multiplex PCR, yet TCRdb's version contains in-frame clones alone and is incomplete. This sample has around 1,300 clones; just over 70% occur once, and the top ten carry 14%. Sequences were obtained from IL-17A+ (IFN-gamma+/-) memory CD8+ T cells from synovial fluid. The subset here: IL-17A+IFNgamma+/- memory CD8+ (Tc17) cells. These receptors originate from a human donor with psoriatic arthritis.

The chain carries TRBV13 and TRBJ1-3, with D unresolved. In germline, CDR1 is PRHDT, CDR2 FYEKMQ (reference sequence). This CDR3 region has 13 residues. Trimming removed 5 bases from V and 5 bases from J, with 10 bases in between. This CDR3 reads CASSPDRRNTIYF. The CDR3 nucleotides are TGTGCCAGCAGCCCCGATAGAAGAAACACCATATATTTT.

The chain uses TRBV9 and TRBJ2-3, with unresolved D. V was clipped by 0 bases and J by 2 bases, with 13 bases between them. Germline CDR1 reads SGDLS; CDR2 reads YYNGEE. CDR3 size: 16 residues. CDR3 sequence reads: CASSVGPLPPTDTQYF. In DNA, the CDR3 is TGTGCCAGCAGCGTAGGACCCCTTCCCCCCACAGATACGCAGTATTTT.

The chain uses TRBV27 and TRBJ1-6; perhaps TRBD1 as D (5 bases). CDR1 and CDR2 (germline): MNHEY, SMNVEV (reference sequence). V lost 7 bases, J lost 5 bases, and 18 bases lay in between. This CDR3 region has 16 residues. The CDR3 nucleotides read TGTGCCAGCACCGGGGCCAACCCATCGAATAATTCACCCCTCCACTTT. It encodes CASTGANPSNNSPLHF.

This clone was counted a few times. V usage is TRBV7-9 and J usage is TRBJ1-2; 9 positions match TRBD1. The V and J ends lost 5 bases and 4 bases, in that order; junction bases with no gene match: 8. CDR3 length: 15 amino acids. Germline V gene lookup returns CDR1 SEHNR and CDR2 FQNEAQ (reference sequence). The CDR3 DNA sequence: TGTGCCAGCAGCCCATGGGACAGGGCAACCTATGGCTACACCTTC. It encodes CASSPWDRATYGYTF.

The chain recombines TRBV6-6 with TRBJ2-7; D is perhaps TRBD2 (7 bases). V was cut by 1 base and J by 4 bases, with 14 bases left in between. This CDR3 is built from 15 residues. Germline loops: CDR1 MNHNY, CDR2 SVGAGI (reference sequence). The CDR3 DNA reads as TGTGCCAGCAGTTACTTGGGGGGGCGCGGATACGAGCAGTACTTC. Translation: CASSYLGGRGYEQYF.

The chain uses TRBV7-8 and TRBJ2-7, with D perhaps matching TRBD1 (6 bases). Germline lookup yields CDR1 SGHVS and CDR2 FQNEAQ. V gave up 5 bases and J gave up 2 bases, with 10 bases separating them. The CDR3 spans 13 residues. The CDR3 here is CASSQTGPYEQYF. The CDR3 coding sequence is TGTGCCAGCAGCCAGACAGGACCCTACGAGCAGTACTTC. Combining the CDR3 with reference TRBV7-8 and TRBJ2-7 gives the whole variable domain GAGVSQSPRYKVAKRGQDVALRCDPISGHVSLFWYQQALGQGPEFLTYFQNEAQLDKSGLPSDRFFAERPEGSVSTLKIQRTQQEDSAVYLCASSQTGPYEQYFGPGTRLTVT.

The CDR3 DNA follows: TGTGCCACCAGCAACTTTAATTGGGGCGGGAACACCGGGGAGCTGTTTTTT. This codes for CATSNFNWGGNTGELFF. V usage is TRBV15 and J usage is TRBJ2-2; D possibly corresponds to TRBD1 (5 bases). CDR1 is LNHNV, CDR2 YYDKDF, per germline (reference sequence). The CDR3 covers 17 residues. Trimming left V 4 bases short and J 1 base short, with 16 bases between. Filled out from reference TRBV15 and TRBJ2-2, the complete variable domain reads DAMVIQNPRYQVTQFGKPVTLSCSQTLNHNVMYWYQQKSSQAPKLLFHYYDKDFNNEADTPDNFQSRRPNTSFCFLDIRSPGLGDTAMYLCATSNFNWGGNTGELFFGEGSRLTVL.

The chain links TRBV5-6 to TRBJ2-7; D may be TRBD2 (6 bases). Germline CDR1 reads SGHDT; CDR2 reads YYEEEE. CDR3 length: 12 residues. Between the trimmed V and J ends, which lost 3 bases and 5 bases, there was a span of 9 bases. The CDR3 DNA follows: TGTGCCAGCAGCTGGTGGGGGGACGAGCAGTACTTC. This gives the protein CASSWWGDEQYF. The full variable domain, with the rest looked up from reference TRBV5-6 and TRBJ2-7, is DAGVTQSPTHLIKTRGQQVTLRCSPKSGHDTVSWYQQALGQGPQFIFQYYEEEERQRGNFPDRFSGHQFPNYSSELNVNALLLGDSALYLCASSWWGDEQYFGPGTRLTVT.

This chain uses TRBV4-1 with TRBJ2-1; maybe TRBD2 (5 bases). CDR1 is MGHRA and CDR2 is YSYEKL in the germline V gene. The CDR3 loop spans 17 amino acids. Trimming shortened V by 4 bases and J by 0 bases, and 16 bases separated the two germline ends. The CDR3 region has the DNA TGCGCCAGCAGCCCAAGCCGTATGGGGAGCTCCTACAATGAGCAGTTCTTC. It codes for CASSPSRMGSSYNEQFF.

V usage is TRBV6-6 and J usage is TRBJ1-4; tentative D call: TRBD1 (5 bases). The V gene's germline CDR1 is MNHNY and CDR2 SVGAGI (reference sequence). The CDR3 consists of 14 residues. Deletions cut 8 bases from V and 6 bases from J, with 16 bases between. The CDR3 reads CASGFGLGDEKLFF. For the CDR3, the DNA is TGTGCCAGCGGCTTTGGGCTAGGGGATGAAAAACTGTTTTTT.

The rearrangement uses TRBV4-1 and TRBJ2-7; D may match TRBD1 or TRBD2 (5 bases each). V was pared by 0 bases and J by 0 bases, with 15 bases between. The CDR3 loop spans 17 amino acids. Germline CDR1 is MGHRA and CDR2 is YSYEKL. The CDR3 region is CASSQDLPGTSSYEQYF. The CDR3, as DNA: TGCGCCAGCAGCCAAGATCTACCCGGGACGAGCTCCTACGAGCAGTACTTC.

The chain is built from TRBV30 and TRBJ1-1; D is unclear. The V gene lost 6 bases and the J gene lost 0 bases, with 8 bases spanning the gap. The germline gives CDR1 GTSNPN, CDR2 SVGIG (reference sequence). The CDR3 covers 12 residues. CDR3 protein: CACREVNTEAFF. The CDR3 coding sequence is TGTGCCTGCCGGGAGGTGAACACTGAAGCTTTCTTT.

The J gene is TRBJ2-1, the V gene TRBV19; 8 nucleotides align to TRBD2. The CDR3 covers 14 residues. Germline V gene sequence: CDR1 LNHDA, CDR2 SQIVND (reference sequence). V lost 4 bases to trimming and J lost 7 bases; unmatched junction nucleotides: 6. CDR3 sequence reads: CASSKASGWNEQFF. The DNA for the CDR3 is TGTGCCAGTAGTAAGGCTAGCGGGTGGAATGAGCAGTTCTTC.

This clone has only a few counts. CDR3 DNA sequence: TGTGCCAGCAGCTGGGACAGGAACTACGAGCAGTACTTC. Translating gives CASSWDRNYEQYF. V and J are TRBV5-4 and TRBJ2-7; 8 nucleotides align to TRBD1. The J segment lost 3 bases and the V segment lost 3 bases, leaving 2 bases of the junction unmatched. CDR3 length equals 13 residues. Germline V gene lookup returns CDR1 SGHNT and CDR2 YYREEE (reference sequence).